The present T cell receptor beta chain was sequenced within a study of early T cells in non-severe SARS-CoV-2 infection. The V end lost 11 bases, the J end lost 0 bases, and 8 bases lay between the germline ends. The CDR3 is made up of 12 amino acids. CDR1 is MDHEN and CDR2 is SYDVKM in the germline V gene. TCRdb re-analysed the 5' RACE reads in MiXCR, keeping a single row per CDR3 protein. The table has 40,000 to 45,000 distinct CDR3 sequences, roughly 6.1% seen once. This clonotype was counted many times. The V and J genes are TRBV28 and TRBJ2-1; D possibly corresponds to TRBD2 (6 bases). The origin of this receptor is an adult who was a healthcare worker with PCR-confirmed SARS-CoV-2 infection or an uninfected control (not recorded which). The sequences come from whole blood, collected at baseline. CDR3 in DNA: TGTGCCGGGGGGAGCTCCTACAATGAGCAGTTCTTC. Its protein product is CAGGSSYNEQFF.